Each of the 27 T cell receptor beta chains below was sequenced from the same sample in a study of T-cell reconstitution after alpha-beta-depleted transplantation in children. Researchers prepared the TCRbeta library using unique molecular identifiers, the study reports. From the PCR reads, TCRdb called clonotypes with MiXCR, one entry per CDR3 protein. Among about 420,000 distinct CDR3 sequences, roughly 17% were seen once, and the ten largest hold 29%. The sample in question was PBMCs, mostly from graft donor cells, obtained 360 days after TCRalphabeta/CD19-depleted stem cell transplant. The receptors shown here come from a boy younger than two who had a stem cell transplant for Wiskott-Aldrich syndrome, so the T cells may come from the graft donor.

This clonotype occurred a few times. The chain joins TRBV12-3 or TRBV12-4 to TRBJ2-1; D uncertain. V was pared by 6 bases and J by 5 bases, with 14 bases between. This CDR3 region has 14 residues. The CDR3 loop reads CASSRERAHNEQFF. Written as DNA, the CDR3 is TGTGCCAGCAGCCGCGAGCGAGCCCACAATGAGCAGTTCTTC.

This clonotype was counted at least ten times. The chain carries TRBV9 and TRBJ2-1; 16 nucleotides align to TRBD2. V lost 3 bases and J lost 8; bases outside the gene matches: 2. CDR1 is SGDLS and CDR2 is YYNGEE in the germline V gene. The CDR3 consists of 15 residues. CDR3 protein: CASSAGLAGGYEQFF. The CDR3 DNA reads TGTGCCAGCAGCGCGGGACTAGCGGGAGGGTATGAGCAGTTCTTC.

The V call is TRBV10-3, the J call TRBJ2-1; a weak D match, TRBD1 (6 bases). V was cut by 8 bases and J by 8 bases, with 19 bases left in between. Germline V lookup: CDR1 ENHRY, CDR2 SYGVKD. CDR3 length: 14 amino acids. The CDR3 sequence: CAIAKGHREDEQFF. CDR3 coding DNA: TGTGCCATCGCTAAGGGACACCGTGAAGATGAGCAGTTCTTC.

V gene TRBV5-1 combines with J gene TRBJ1-2; 9 bases fit TRBD1. In germline, CDR1 is SGHRS, CDR2 YFSETQ. With 7 bases clipped from V and 7 bases from J, the junction kept 14 bases outside the gene matches. CDR3 length: 15 residues. The CDR3 DNA follows: TGCGCCAGCTTACCGGGACAGGGTTCGGCCGGTGGCTACACCTTC. Translation gives CASLPGQGSAGGYTF.

The rearrangement uses TRBV12-3 or TRBV12-4 and TRBJ2-7; tentative D call: TRBD1 (5 bases). Trimming pared 5 bases from V and 4 bases from J, leaving 18 bases between. CDR3 length equals 15 residues. The CDR3 sequence: CASSPRGVGRYEQYF. The CDR3 coding sequence is TGTGCCAGCAGTCCTAGGGGTGTAGGTCGGTACGAGCAGTACTTC.

This chain links TRBV7-2 with TRBJ2-7; D perhaps matches TRBD1 (6 bases). CDR3 length equals 14 residues. Looked up from germline, CDR1 is SGHTA and CDR2 is FQGNSA. Trimming removed 5 bases from V and 2 bases from J, with 13 bases in between. CDR3 sequence: CASSRTAPTYEQYF. DNA for the CDR3: TGTGCCAGCAGCCGGACAGCCCCAACCTACGAGCAGTACTTC.

This rearrangement joins TRBV9 to TRBJ2-1; 12 bases align to TRBD2. The CDR3 totals 17 residues. Per germline, CDR1 SGDLS and CDR2 YYNGEE. With 4 bases clipped from V and 3 bases from J, the junction kept 8 bases outside the gene matches. The CDR3 sequence: CASSFGLAGIGYNEQFF. DNA of the CDR3: TGTGCCAGCAGCTTCGGACTAGCGGGAATAGGCTACAATGAGCAGTTCTTC.

V gene TRBV15 combines with J gene TRBJ2-2; D is unclear. With 8 bases removed from V and 3 bases from J, the gap between germline ends came to 4 bases. The CDR3 is 11 amino acids. In germline, CDR1 is LNHNV, CDR2 YYDKDF (reference sequence). CDR3 sequence: CATGYTGELFF. In DNA form, the CDR3 reads TGTGCCACCGGGTACACCGGGGAGCTGTTTTTT.

The J gene is TRBJ2-7, the V gene TRBV3-1; 14 positions match TRBD2. This CDR3 comprises 16 residues. Germline-derived CDR1 and CDR2 are LGHDT and YNNKEL (reference sequence). The V segment lost 4 bases and the J segment 4 bases; nucleotides outside the gene matches: 6. CDR3 nucleotides: TGTGCCAGCAGCCGACCGGGACTAGCGGGGGATTACGAGCAGTACTTC. It translates to CASSRPGLAGDYEQYF.

The rearrangement uses TRBV18 and TRBJ2-5; 7 nucleotides align to TRBD1. Trimming took 1 base from V and 2 from J; bases not matched to a gene: 4. CDR1 and CDR2 (germline): KGHSH, LQKENI. The CDR3 is 15 residues long. The CDR3 is CASSPLGQLQETQYF. The CDR3, as DNA: TGTGCCAGCTCACCACTGGGACAGCTACAAGAGACCCAGTACTTC. The variable domain in full, with the rest retrieved from reference TRBV18 and TRBJ2-5, is NAGVMQNPRHLVRRRGQEARLRCSPMKGHSHVYWYRQLPEEGLKFMVYLQKENIIDESGMPKERFSAEFPKEGPSILRIQQVVRGDSAAYFCASSPLGQLQETQYFGPGTRLLVL.

The gene calls are TRBV19 and TRBJ2-2; TRBD2 agrees at 10 bases. Germline CDR1 and CDR2: LNHDA and SQIVND (reference sequence). V shed 3 bases, J shed 6 bases, and the junction held 7 bases outside the gene matches. The CDR3 has 16 residues. The CDR3 here is CASSILLAGESGELFF. In DNA, the CDR3 is TGTGCCAGTAGTATTCTGCTAGCGGGAGAATCCGGGGAGCTGTTTTTT. Using reference TRBV19 and TRBJ2-2 for the parts outside the CDR3, the full variable domain is DGGITQSPKYLFRKEGQNVTLSCEQNLNHDAMYWYRQDPGQGLRLIYYSQIVNDFQKGDIAEGYSVSREKKESFPLTVTSAQKNPTAFYLCASSILLAGESGELFFGEGSRLTVL.

This clonotype was observed once. This chain joins TRBV29-1 and TRBJ2-7, with D perhaps TRBD2 (7 bases). Looked up from germline, CDR1 is SQVTM and CDR2 is ANQGSEA. Trimming left V 0 bases short and J 1 base short, with 13 bases between. The CDR3 is 15 amino acids. The chain's CDR3 is CSVEDQGGGSYEQYF. CDR3 in DNA: TGCAGCGTTGAAGATCAGGGAGGGGGGTCCTACGAGCAGTACTTC.

The DNA of the CDR3 is TGTGCCACCAGCAGAGATCTACGGGTATGGAACACTGAAGCTTTCTTT. Its protein is CATSRDLRVWNTEAFF. The gene calls are TRBV15 and TRBJ1-1; D is unclear. The CDR3 length is 16 residues. Looked up from germline, CDR1 is LNHNV and CDR2 is YYDKDF (reference sequence). V lost 0 bases to trimming and J lost 1 base, with 12 bases between them.

The J gene is TRBJ2-1, the V gene TRBV5-6; D is possibly TRBD1 or TRBD2 (5 bases each). V lost 5 bases and J 2 bases, leaving 11 bases between the germline ends. Germline CDR1 and CDR2: SGHDT and YYEEEE. The CDR3 runs 14 residues. The CDR3 coding sequence is TGTGCCAGCAGTGGGGGATCTCCCTACAATGAGCAGTTCTTC. Protein sequence: CASSGGSPYNEQFF.

This clonotype was detected only a few times. The chain employs TRBV5-4 and TRBJ2-5; TRBD1 matches at 7 bases. Germline loops: CDR1 SGHNT, CDR2 YYREEE (reference sequence). The CDR3 runs 14 residues. With 4 bases clipped from V and 6 bases from J, the junction kept 9 bases outside the gene matches. CDR3: CASSAGTDQQTQYF. The CDR3 nucleotides are TGTGCCAGCAGCGCCGGGACAGATCAACAGACCCAGTACTTC.

The chain recombines TRBV6-1 with TRBJ1-3; weak D call: TRBD1 (5 bases). This CDR3 spans 17 amino acids. V lost 6 bases and J lost 0, with 18 bases in between. The V gene's germline CDR1 is MNHNS and CDR2 SASEGT. CDR3 region: CASRISGQAFSGNTIYF. Here the CDR3 DNA reads TGTGCCAGCAGAATCTCGGGGCAGGCCTTCTCTGGAAACACCATATATTTT.

This clonotype has a handful of counts. V and J are TRBV18 and TRBJ2-3, with 7 bases matching TRBD2. This CDR3 has 15 residues. The germline gives CDR1 KGHSH, CDR2 LQKENI. Losses at the gene ends were 5 bases for V and 3 bases for J; bases not matched to a gene: 8. In nucleotides, the CDR3 is TGTGCCAGCTCATCTCTAGCGGCGCCAACAGATACGCAGTATTTT. The encoded protein is CASSSLAAPTDTQYF. The whole variable domain, remainder taken from reference TRBV18 and TRBJ2-3, is NAGVMQNPRHLVRRRGQEARLRCSPMKGHSHVYWYRQLPEEGLKFMVYLQKENIIDESGMPKERFSAEFPKEGPSILRIQQVVRGDSAAYFCASSSLAAPTDTQYFGPGTRLTVL.

A few counts support this clonotype. The genes are TRBV20-1 and TRBJ2-7; perhaps TRBD1 as D (6 bases). Germline CDR1 and CDR2: DFQATT and SNEGSKA (reference sequence). The V gene lost 5 bases and the J gene lost 2 bases, with 16 bases spanning the gap. CDR3 size: 14 residues. CDR3 nucleotides: TGCAGTGCTTTCGGACAGTACTCAACCTACGAGCAGTACTTC. Its protein product is CSAFGQYSTYEQYF.

This clonotype has more than one count but fewer than ten. At one of its ends the junction is not consistent with the germline gene, which may arise from a read error. This chain uses TRBV15 with TRBJ2-5, with no clear D. There are 14 residues in the CDR3. Germline assignment: CDR1 LNHNV and CDR2 YYDKDF (reference sequence). The CDR3 bases are TGTGCCACCAGCGGAGAAGCGCTGAAGGAGACCCAGTACTTC. The encoded protein is CATSGEALKETQYF.

The J gene is TRBJ2-2, the V gene TRBV12-3 or TRBV12-4; D ambiguous. Trimming left V 3 bases short and J 1 base short, with 6 bases between. CDR3 length: 14 amino acids. The CDR3 region has the DNA TGTGCCAGCAGTTTTTTAGGGAACACCGGGGAGCTGTTTTTT. It encodes CASSFLGNTGELFF.

This chain uses TRBV6-1 with TRBJ2-7, with a weak D call TRBD2 (5 bases). Per germline, CDR1 MNHNS and CDR2 SASEGT. V lost 5 bases, J lost 0 bases, and 14 bases lay in between. The CDR3 is 15 residues long. The CDR3 nucleotides read TGTGCCAGCAGTCCCCCGAGGGTTAGCTCCTACGAGCAGTACTTC. Its protein product is CASSPPRVSSYEQYF.

This clonotype is a singleton in its sample. The junction and the germline gene differ at one end; a read error may be behind it. This chain joins TRBV12-3 or TRBV12-4 and TRBJ2-3; 7 bases align to TRBD2. The CDR3 has 17 residues. CDR3 sequence: CACSLELASASTDTQYF. CDR3 nucleotides: TGTGCCTGCAGTTTAGAACTAGCGTCCGCTAGCACAGATACGCAGTATTTT.

This clonotype was observed a few times. The chain joins TRBV15 to TRBJ2-3; no clear D gene. The CDR3 is made up of 18 amino acids. Germline-derived CDR1 and CDR2 are LNHNV and YYDKDF (reference sequence). V lost 2 bases, J lost 1 base, and 19 bases lay in between. CDR3 nucleotides: TGTGCCACCAGCAGAAAAAAAAAGCTGGCCTCAGGCACAGATACGCAGTATTTT. Translation: CATSRKKKLASGTDTQYF.

CDR3 amino acids: CASRGTENEKLFF. In DNA, the CDR3 is TGTGCCAGCAGAGGGACAGAGAATGAAAAACTGTTTTTT. This chain joins TRBV12-3 or TRBV12-4 and TRBJ1-4; 7 nucleotides agree with TRBD1. The CDR3 spans 13 residues. The V gene end was trimmed by 6 bases and the J gene end by 5 bases; junction bases not matched to a gene: 3.

The gene calls are TRBV20-1 and TRBJ2-1; no clear D. This CDR3 is built from 13 residues. Trimming left V 3 bases short and J 6 bases short, with 12 bases between. Germline V gives CDR1 DFQATT, CDR2 SNEGSKA (reference sequence). CDR3 sequence (DNA): TGCAGTGCTAGCCCGCCCCTTCGCAATGAGCAGTTCTTC. Translation gives CSASPPLRNEQFF.

This clonotype was found a few times. The chain uses TRBV12-3 or TRBV12-4 and TRBJ2-6; a possible D gene is TRBD1 (5 bases). Trimming left V 4 bases short and J 0 bases short, with 16 bases between. The CDR3 runs 18 residues. CDR3 sequence (DNA): TGTGCCAGCAGTTGGGGCCTCCAAGAGAGCTCTGGGGCCAACGTCCTGACTTTC. Its protein is CASSWGLQESSGANVLTF.

This clonotype appeared a few times. The chain employs TRBV7-2 and TRBJ2-1; no clear D. The CDR3 is made up of 13 amino acids. The germline V gene encodes CDR1 SGHTA and CDR2 FQGNSA. V dropped 5 bases and J dropped 6 bases, with 11 bases sitting between them. The CDR3: CASSPPPLNEQFF. DNA of the CDR3: TGTGCCAGCAGCCCCCCACCCCTCAATGAGCAGTTCTTC.